Listed below are T cell receptor beta chains from one sample, sequenced in a study of blood T cell repertoires in COVID-19. Profiled with immunoSEQ multiplex PCR; TCRdb holds only in-frame clones, not every one. The repertoire consists of hundreds of thousands of clones, with 89% occurring once and the leading ten covering about 9.9%. Sequencing was done on a sample of PBMCs or T cells enriched from blood (not recorded which). These receptors were collected from a woman aged 40 to 49 who had recovered from COVID-19. CDR3s include the opening cysteine and the closing phenylalanine or tryptophan. The D gene is left open where the match is weak. Size is stated for part of the rows, as once, few or many counts, or as a class when the clone is expanded.

-	-	TRBV10-1	TRBJ1-2	CASSPVCYTF	TGCGCCAGCAGTCCTGTATGCTACACCTTC
-	-	TRBV12-1	TRBJ2-1	CASSGWLAPYNEQFF	TGTGCCAGCAGTGGATGGTTAGCGCCCTACAATGAGCAGTTCTTC
-	TRBD2	TRBV5-1	TRBJ2-1	CASSFPGGPNEQFF	TGCGCCAGCAGCTTCCCGGGGGGGCCGAATGAGCAGTTCTTC
-	TRBD2	TRBV4-3	TRBJ2-2	CASSRTSGGPGELFF	TGCGCCAGCAGCCGGACTAGCGGGGGGCCCGGGGAGCTGTTTTTT
-	TRBD2	TRBV7-2	TRBJ2-1	CASSLALSGRGSYNEQFF	TGTGCCAGCAGCTTAGCGCTTAGCGGGAGAGGATCCTACAATGAGCAGTTCTTC
-	-	TRBV5-1	TRBJ2-2	CASSLALDTSNTGELFF	TGCGCCAGCAGCTTGGCTTTGGACACCTCGAACACCGGGGAGCTGTTTTTT
few	TRBD1	TRBV4-3	TRBJ2-7	CASSQDLPGTGGNEQYF	TGCGCCAGCAGCCAAGATCTTCCCGGGACAGGGGGCAACGAGCAGTACTTC
-	TRBD2	TRBV24-1	TRBJ2-7	CATSGTSGPGEQYF	TGTGCCACTTCCGGCACTAGCGGACCTGGGGAGCAGTACTTC
-	-	TRBV6-1	TRBJ2-7	CASSEGLSGIYEQYF	TGTGCCAGCAGTGAAGGGTTGTCAGGAATATACGAGCAGTACTTC
-	-	TRBV10-2	TRBJ2-7	CASRLRVRDEQYF	TGCGCCAGCAGACTTCGCGTGAGAGACGAGCAGTACTTC
-	-	TRBV29-1	TRBJ1-4	CSGYGSRVQKLFF	TGCAGCGGGTATGGTTCGAGGGTCCAAAAACTGTTTTTT
-	-	TRBV7-9	TRBJ1-5	CASSPRQPQHF	TGTGCCAGCAGCCCCCGGCAGCCCCAGCATTTT
-	TRBD1	TRBV2	TRBJ2-1	CASKPGQGQSEQFF	TGTGCCAGCAAACCGGGACAGGGGCAGAGTGAGCAGTTCTTC
-	TRBD2	TRBV7-2	TRBJ2-2	CASSFSGGANTGELFF	TGTGCCAGCAGCTTTAGCGGGGGGGCGAACACCGGGGAGCTGTTTTTT
few	-	TRBV28	TRBJ2-2	CASLQALGNTGELFF	TGTGCCAGCCTCCAGGCATTGGGGAACACCGGGGAGCTGTTTTTT
-	TRBD1	TRBV6-6	TRBJ1-1	CASRERQGAFF	TGTGCCAGCAGGGAACGACAGGGAGCTTTCTTT
once	TRBD2	TRBV10-1	TRBJ2-3	CASTKRVSGGPDTQYF	TGCGCCAGCACCAAGAGGGTTAGCGGGGGGCCAGATACGCAGTATTTT
-	TRBD1	TRBV6-5	TRBJ2-2	CASSYGQGRNTGELFF	TGTGCCAGCAGTTATGGACAGGGACGGAACACCGGGGAGCTGTTTTTT
-	-	TRBV6-5	TRBJ2-6	CASSYRGSGANVLTF	TGTGCCAGCAGTTATAGGGGTTCCGGGGCCAACGTCCTGACTTTC
-	TRBD2	TRBV6-2/TRBV6-3	TRBJ2-2	CASSYSPWASGRTLNTGELFF	TGTGCCAGCAGTTACTCTCCCTGGGCTAGCGGGAGAACCCTGAACACCGGGGAGCTGTTTTTT
few	TRBD1	TRBV4-3	TRBJ2-1	CASSNPGQANNEQFF	TGCGCCAGCAGCAATCCGGGACAGGCTAACAATGAGCAGTTCTTC
-	-	TRBV7-3	TRBJ1-2	CASSSGLSRNEGYTF	TGTGCCAGCAGCTCGGGACTTTCCCGAAATGAGGGCTACACCTTC
-	-	TRBV11-2	TRBJ2-7	CASSLQVFPYEQYF	TGTGCCAGCAGCTTACAGGTTTTCCCCTACGAGCAGTACTTC
-	-	TRBV9	TRBJ2-1	CASSPWEYNEQFF	TGTGCCAGCAGCCCCTGGGAGTACAATGAGCAGTTCTTC
-	-	TRBV7-3	TRBJ2-3	CASTDSRVSDTQYF	TGTGCCAGTACGGATAGCCGTGTCTCAGATACGCAGTATTTT
-	-	TRBV5-6	TRBJ2-7	CASSTYQVPYEQYF	TGTGCCAGCAGCACCTATCAGGTACCCTACGAGCAGTACTTC
-	TRBD1	TRBV14	TRBJ1-1	CASSQDTGEYTEAFF	TGTGCCAGCAGCCAAGATACAGGGGAATACACTGAAGCTTTCTTT
-	-	TRBV3-1/TRBV3-2	TRBJ2-2	CASSQDPQVAGELFF	TGTGCCAGCAGCCAAGATCCCCAGGTTGCCGGGGAGCTGTTTTTT
-	-	TRBV27	TRBJ1-4	CASALIGATNEKLFF	TGTGCCAGCGCCTTAATCGGTGCAACTAATGAAAAACTGTTTTTT
-	-	TRBV19	TRBJ2-7	CASSMMGHEQYF	TGTGCCAGTAGTATGATGGGCCACGAGCAGTACTTC
once	TRBD1	TRBV11-2	TRBJ1-2	CASSSGTGGSTYGYTF	TGTGCCAGCAGCTCGGGCACAGGGGGGAGCACCTATGGCTACACCTTC
-	TRBD1	TRBV3-1/TRBV3-2	TRBJ1-2	CASSQDIWKRTGNNYGYTF	TGTGCCAGCAGCCAAGATATCTGGAAAAGGACAGGGAATAACTATGGCTACACCTTC
-	-	TRBV2	TRBJ1-6	CASLEDRNSPLHF	TGTGCCAGCCTAGAAGACCGCAATTCACCCCTCCACTTT
once	TRBD2	TRBV10-3	TRBJ2-2	CAIRAGVGTGELFF	TGTGCCATCCGAGCGGGAGTGGGCACCGGGGAGCTGTTTTTT
-	-	TRBV2	TRBJ1-5	CASSIGDQPQHF	TGTGCCAGCAGTATAGGAGATCAGCCCCAGCATTTT
-	-	TRBV4-1	TRBJ2-6	CASSQIGRVAGANVLTF	TGCGCCAGCAGCCAAATAGGCAGGGTGGCCGGGGCCAACGTCCTGACTTTC
-	TRBD1	TRBV19	TRBJ2-5	CASSDGTEETQYF	TGTGCCAGTAGTGACGGGACAGAAGAGACCCAGTACTTC
once	-	TRBV4-1	TRBJ1-6	CASSQAPGPRVNSPLHF	TGCGCCAGCAGCCAAGCCCCGGGTCCGAGGGTTAATTCACCCCTCCACTTT
once	-	TRBV19	TRBJ2-7	CASRDGSTTSEQYF	TGTGCCAGTAGGGATGGGAGCACGACTAGCGAGCAGTACTTC
-	TRBD2	TRBV7-2	TRBJ2-2	CASSLYSGTVGELFF	TGTGCCAGCAGCTTATATAGCGGGACGGTCGGGGAGCTGTTTTTT